These 24 T cell receptor beta chains were all obtained from the same sample, sequenced in a study of blood T cell repertoires in COVID-19. Profiling relied on immunoSEQ multiplex PCR, and the TCRdb table lists in-frame clones only, not all of them. Of approximately 300,000 clones in the sample, 85% are singletons; the top ten hold around 2%. The specimen was PBMCs or T cells enriched from blood (not recorded which). These receptor sequences come from a woman aged 25 to 39 who had been exposed to COVID-19.

A word on this clone: At one boundary the junction diverges from the germline segment, which might be a read error. V usage is TRBV3-1 (or the pseudogene TRBV3-2) and J usage is TRBJ2-2; tentatively, D is TRBD2 (5 bases). The CDR3 has 14 amino acids. The germline CDR1 and CDR2 sequences are LGHDT and YNNKEL (reference sequence). The CDR3 loop reads CASSQGRNIGELFF. The CDR3 bases are TGTGCCAGCAGCCAAGGGAGGAACATCGGGGAGCTGTTTTTT.

The chain combines TRBV5-1 with TRBJ1-3; TRBD1 matches at 10 bases. The CDR3 runs to 18 residues. CDR1 and CDR2 (germline): SGHRS, YFSETQ. The trim removed 4 bases at V and 0 bases at J, leaving 10 bases unmatched. The CDR3 DNA reads as TGCGCCAGCAGCGACAGGGGGCCCTTCCAGAGCTCTGGAAACACCATATATTTT. Protein sequence: CASSDRGPFQSSGNTIYF. The full variable domain, rest sourced from reference TRBV5-1 and TRBJ1-3, is KAGVTQTPRYLIKTRGQQVTLSCSPISGHRSVSWYQQTPGQGLQFLFEYFSETQRNKGNFPGRFSGRQFSNSRSEMNVSTLELGDSALYLCASSDRGPFQSSGNTIYFGEGSWLTVV.

This chain links TRBV30 with TRBJ1-5; D gene ambiguous. Germline values: CDR1 GTSNPN, CDR2 SVGIG (reference sequence). With 0 bases removed from V and 4 bases from J, the gap between germline ends came to 13 bases. This CDR3 comprises 15 residues. The CDR3 spells CAWSVLVAVNQPQHF. For the CDR3, the DNA is TGTGCCTGGAGTGTACTAGTAGCAGTGAATCAGCCCCAGCATTTT.

CDR3 residues: CASSQGTSGGFGETQYF. CDR3 coding DNA: TGTGCCAGCAGCCAGGGGACTAGCGGGGGGTTTGGAGAGACCCAGTACTTC. V gene TRBV4-2 combines with J gene TRBJ2-5; 15 positions agree with TRBD2. This CDR3 is 17 amino acids long. Trimming at V came to 3 bases and at J to 4 bases, leaving 6 bases not matched to a gene. Germline V gene data show CDR1 as LGHNA and CDR2 as YNFKEQ.

The CDR3 DNA sequence: TGTGCCATCAGTGATTACAGGGATTACTTAAGCTACGAGCAGTACTTC. This translates into CAISDYRDYLSYEQYF. The rearrangement joins TRBV10-3 to TRBJ2-7, with D tentatively TRBD1 (6 bases). Germline V gene sequence: CDR1 ENHRY, CDR2 SYGVKD. The length of the CDR3 is 16 residues. The V end was cut by 3 bases, the J end by 3 bases, with 18 bases between.

The chain has TRBV6-4 and TRBJ2-1; maybe TRBD1 (5 bases). Germline V CDR1 and CDR2: MRHNA, SNTAGT. V gave up 2 bases and J gave up 2 bases, with 10 bases separating them. The CDR3 is 15 amino acids. CDR3 sequence reads: CASSDHRTTYNEQFF. CDR3 nucleotide sequence: TGTGCCAGCAGTGACCATCGGACAACCTACAATGAGCAGTTCTTC.

The CDR3, as DNA: TGTGCCAGCAGCAAACGCAGACAGGGGACTGGAAACACCATATATTTT. This sequence encodes CASSKRRQGTGNTIYF. This sequence joins TRBV21-1 and TRBJ1-3; TRBD1 is the table's D call and was not checked against the DNA. TRBV21-1 is assigned pseudogene status. This CDR3 is 16 amino acids long.

The chain carries TRBV5-4 and TRBJ2-3, with 7 bases identical to TRBD2. J lost 4 bases, V lost 2 bases, and 7 bases had no gene match. Germline V gene sequence: CDR1 SGHNT, CDR2 YYREEE (reference sequence). The CDR3 has 15 amino acids. The CDR3 loop is CASSFDSGLADTQYF. CDR3 DNA: TGTGCCAGCAGCTTTGATAGCGGGCTGGCAGATACGCAGTATTTT.

V gene TRBV5-8 combines with J gene TRBJ2-7; TRBD1 aligns across 8 bases. From germline, CDR1 is SGHTS and CDR2 YDEGEE. V trimming: 4 bases; J trimming: 2 bases; junction bases outside the gene matches: 5. This CDR3 is built from 14 residues. CDR3 in amino acids: CASSGRTGPYEQYF. The CDR3 DNA reads TGTGCCAGCAGCGGGAGGACAGGGCCCTACGAGCAGTACTTC.

The chain uses TRBV7-9 and TRBJ1-1; 7 positions agree with TRBD1. In germline, CDR1 is SEHNR, CDR2 FQNEAQ (reference sequence). The CDR3 totals 19 residues. The V and J ends lost 5 bases and 3 bases, in that order; junction bases with no gene match: 21. CDR3 sequence reads: CASSPKYPGQRDLDTEAFF. CDR3 nucleotide sequence: TGTGCCAGCAGCCCAAAATACCCGGGACAGCGTGACCTGGACACTGAAGCTTTCTTT.

V usage is TRBV12-2 and J usage is TRBJ1-6; TRBD1, as called in the table, went unchecked against the DNA. TRBV12-2 is designated a pseudogene. The CDR3 runs to 14 residues. The CDR3 loop is CASRLTAGNSPLHF. The CDR3 DNA reads as TGTGCAAGTCGCTTAACGGCAGGAAATTCACCCCTCCACTTT.

The V gene is TRBV19, the J gene TRBJ2-1; 8 nucleotides agree with TRBD2. With V trimmed by 5 bases and J by 5 bases, 11 bases remained unmatched. Germline values: CDR1 LNHDA, CDR2 SQIVND (reference sequence). The length of the CDR3 is 16 residues. CDR3 DNA sequence: TGTGCCAGTAGTTCTTTCAGCGGGGGCTATCACAATGAGCAGTTCTTC. Amino acids: CASSSFSGGYHNEQFF. The variable domain in full, with the rest retrieved from reference TRBV19 and TRBJ2-1, is DGGITQSPKYLFRKEGQNVTLSCEQNLNHDAMYWYRQDPGQGLRLIYYSQIVNDFQKGDIAEGYSVSREKKESFPLTVTSAQKNPTAFYLCASSSFSGGYHNEQFFGPGTRLTVL.

V usage is TRBV7-9 and J usage is TRBJ2-2, with TRBD1 as a possible D gene (6 bases). This CDR3 is built from 15 residues. The V end was cut by 0 bases, the J end by 6 bases, with 11 bases between. Germline CDR1 SEHNR, CDR2 FQNEAQ (reference sequence). In nucleotides, the CDR3 is TGTGCCAGCAGCTTAGCGGCGGCAGGGGCCGGGGAGCTGTTTTTT. This gives the protein CASSLAAAGAGELFF.

V and J are TRBV4-1 and TRBJ2-7; TRBD2 matches at 7 bases. The CDR3 consists of 13 residues. Germline V gene sequence: CDR1 MGHRA, CDR2 YSYEKL. V shed 0 bases, J shed 12 bases, and the junction held 8 bases outside the gene matches. The CDR3: CASSQDLRRESYF. In DNA form, the CDR3 reads TGCGCCAGCAGCCAAGATCTCCGGCGGGAGTCGTACTTC.

V usage is TRBV19 and J usage is TRBJ2-1; 7 bases line up with TRBD2. V shed 6 bases and J 0 bases; nucleotides not matched to a gene: 8. This CDR3 spans 16 amino acids. From germline, CDR1 is LNHDA and CDR2 SQIVND (reference sequence). CDR3 protein: CASSRSGKLSYNEQFF. The CDR3 region has the DNA TGTGCCAGTAGCAGGAGCGGGAAACTCTCCTACAATGAGCAGTTCTTC.

This clone was counted at least ten times. The chain joins TRBV7-3 to TRBJ2-7; perhaps TRBD2 as D (6 bases). The CDR3 has 15 amino acids. The V and J ends lost 5 bases and 3 bases respectively, with 17 bases between them. The V gene's germline CDR1 is SGHTA and CDR2 FQGTGA. CDR3 residues: CASSPGAGLVYEQYF. The CDR3 coding sequence is TGTGCCAGCAGCCCTGGTGCGGGATTGGTCTACGAGCAGTACTTC.

The genes are TRBV4-1 and TRBJ1-2, with D possibly matching TRBD1 (5 bases). Germline assignment: CDR1 MGHRA and CDR2 YSYEKL. V lost 0 bases and J lost 7, with 18 bases in between. The CDR3 length is 16 residues. This CDR3 reads CASSQDLQALRFGYTF. CDR3 coding DNA: TGCGCCAGCAGCCAAGATCTACAGGCCCTAAGGTTTGGCTACACCTTC.

The chain carries TRBV28 and TRBJ2-7, with 14 bases aligning to TRBD2. Looked up from germline, CDR1 is MDHEN and CDR2 is SYDVKM. V gave up 5 bases and J gave up 0 bases; unmatched junction bases: 9. CDR3 length: 18 residues. CDR3 DNA sequence: TGTGCCAGCAGTGGAGGAGGGACTAGCGGGGGAAACTCCTACGAGCAGTACTTC. Protein sequence: CASSGGGTSGGNSYEQYF.

This clone was observed once. The chain employs TRBV30 and TRBJ2-3; D is possibly TRBD2 (6 bases). Trimming left V 3 bases short and J 0 bases short, with 10 bases between. This CDR3 has 14 amino acids. CDR1 and CDR2 (germline): GTSNPN, SVGIG (reference sequence). The CDR3 spells CAWRRGESTDTQYF. The CDR3 nucleotides are TGTGCCTGGAGACGCGGGGAGAGCACAGATACGCAGTATTTT.

The DNA for the CDR3 is TGTGCCAGCAGTTCGGGGGTGAACACTGAAGCTTTCTTT. Residues: CASSSGVNTEAFF. The V call is TRBV7-6, the J call TRBJ1-1, with D perhaps matching TRBD1 (5 bases). V gave up 6 bases and J gave up 0 bases, with 8 bases separating them. The CDR3 has 13 amino acids. Germline lookup yields CDR1 SGHVS and CDR2 FNYEAQ.

The rearrangement uses TRBV28 and TRBJ1-5; a possible D gene is TRBD1 (5 bases). Deletions cut 2 bases from V and 7 bases from J, with 12 bases between. This CDR3 comprises 14 residues. Germline CDR1 MDHEN, CDR2 SYDVKM. The CDR3 reads CASSLIGGLQPQHF. The CDR3 DNA follows: TGTGCCAGCAGTTTAATCGGGGGACTGCAGCCCCAGCATTTT. The full variable domain, rest sourced from reference TRBV28 and TRBJ1-5, is DVKVTQSSRYLVKRTGEKVFLECVQDMDHENMFWYRQDPGLGLRLIYFSYDVKMKEKGDIPEGYSVSREKKERFSLILESASTNQTSMYLCASSLIGGLQPQHFGDGTRLSIL.

This clone has just a few counts. V gene TRBV10-1 combines with J gene TRBJ2-7; 10 nucleotides agree with TRBD1. Per the germline V gene, CDR1 is WNHNN and CDR2 is SYGVQD (reference sequence). Losses at the gene ends were 2 bases for V and 5 bases for J; bases not matched to a gene: 6. There are 15 residues in the CDR3. This CDR3 is CASSEPGQGIDEQYF. For the CDR3, the DNA is TGCGCCAGCAGTGAGCCGGGACAGGGGATCGACGAGCAGTACTTC.

The chain joins TRBV28 to TRBJ2-3; 12 nucleotides align to TRBD2. The V gene's germline CDR1 is MDHEN and CDR2 SYDVKM. The CDR3 extends over 17 amino acids. Trimming cost V 6 bases and J 5 bases; bases outside gene matches: 12. The CDR3 bases are TGTGCCAGCAGCCTCCTTCGACTAGCGGGAGTTATAGATACGCAGTATTTT. It is translated as CASSLLRLAGVIDTQYF.

The chain is built from TRBV3-1 (or the pseudogene TRBV3-2) and TRBJ2-7, with D maybe TRBD2 (5 bases). Trimming cost V 5 bases and J 6 bases, with 14 bases left between them. CDR1 and CDR2 (germline): LGHDT, YNNKEL (reference sequence). CDR3 length: 13 amino acids. The DNA for the CDR3 is TGTGCCAGCAGCGACACGGGGTCGCTCGAGCAGTACTTC. Amino acid sequence: CASSDTGSLEQYF.